What follows are 24 T cell receptor beta chains derived from one specimen sequenced in a study of tissue T cells after allogeneic stem cell transplantation. Time point specified: mouse harvest day 14 after allogeneic transplant. Each mouse received 10^7 T-cell-depleted marrow cells plus 10^6 splenic CD5+ T cells by tail vein. The data were produced by immunoSEQ multiplex PCR, yet TCRdb's version contains in-frame clones alone and is incomplete. The table records 950 to 1,500 clones, approximately 44% of them present only once. The sequencing sample was made of gut tissue. These receptors all stem from a female BALB/c mouse given C57BL/6 T cells with graft-versus-host disease after an allogeneic hematopoietic cell transplant.

In its sample, this clone ranks as large (0.1 to 1%). Genes here carry mouse names. The CDR3 end is not reached by the read, which stops 1 residue before it; the germline J gene fills it in. V usage is TRBV24 and J usage is TRBJ2-2; 7 bases map to TRBD1. V lost 4 bases and J lost 0; bases outside the gene matches: 5. The CDR3 runs 16 residues. Germline V gene data show CDR1 as KGHTA and CDR2 as FRNEEI. Here the CDR3 reads CASSPDREANTGQLYF. The sequenced part of the CDR3 DNA is TGTGCCAGCAGTCCCGACAGGGAAGCAAACACCGGGCAGCTCTAC.

A remark on this clone: The genes and germline here are from mouse. The sequence runs out 1 residue before the end of the CDR3; the remainder is reconstructed from the germline J gene. The rearrangement uses TRBV29 and TRBJ1-1; D possibly corresponds to TRBD1 (6 bases). CDR1 MSHET and CDR2 SYDVDS come from the germline V gene. The V and J ends lost 5 bases and 0 bases respectively, with 10 bases between them. CDR3 size: 14 residues. The CDR3 is CASSPGTTNTEVFF. The sequenced CDR3 bases are TGTGCTAGCAGTCCCGGGACAACAAACACAGAAGTCTTC.

On this clone itself: Gene labels here are mouse ones. The read terminates 1 residue before the CDR3 end, so the remaining end is supplied by the germline J gene. The chain carries TRBV26 and TRBJ1-1; D is undetermined. V dropped 0 bases and J dropped 6 bases, with 8 bases sitting between them. The CDR3 has 13 residues. The germline V gene encodes CDR1 KGHPV and CDR2 FQNQEV (reference sequence). CDR3 in amino acids: CASSLSMPAEVFF. The covered CDR3 bases are TGTGCCAGCAGTCTGTCGATGCCAGCAGAAGTCTTC.

Concerning this clone itself: Gene names and germline match the mouse. Sequencing ends 1 residue short of the CDR3 end; the germline J gene provides the rest. V is TRBV15 and J is TRBJ1-5, with 7 positions matching TRBD1. The CDR3 has 14 amino acids. In germline, CDR1 is SGHND, CDR2 FRSKSL. Trimming removed 6 bases from V and 0 bases from J; junction bases left unmatched: 2. The CDR3 DNA, read in part, is TGTGCCAGCAGGCGGGACAGTAACAACCAGGCTCCGCTT. This codes for CASRRDSNNQAPL. The CDR3 in full is CASRRDSNNQAPLF.

Worth noting for this clone: Gene names refer to mouse genes. Read coverage stops 1 residue before the CDR3 terminus; the germline J gene supplies the remainder. The chain employs TRBV26 and TRBJ2-5; D remains unclear. Trimming took off 0 bases at V and 5 bases at J, with 6 bases between the two ends. The germline gives CDR1 KGHPV, CDR2 FQNQEV (reference sequence). The CDR3 is 13 residues long. CDR3 protein: CASSLSVGDTQYF. The part of the CDR3 DNA that was read is TGTGCCAGCAGTCTGTCCGTTGGAGACACCCAGTAC.

Worth noting for this clone: The gene names given are mouse names. Read data end 1 residue before the CDR3 end; the end is taken from the germline J gene. This sequence joins TRBV12-2 and TRBJ2-7; 14 positions agree with TRBD2. Unmatched junction bases numbered 3, after V lost 0 bases and J lost 6 bases. CDR3 size: 15 residues. From germline, CDR1 is SGHLS and CDR2 HYDKME. CDR3 DNA (partial): TGTGCCAGCTCTCTCAGGGACTGGGGGGGCTTTGAACAGTAC. Protein sequence: CASSLRDWGGFEQY. In full, the CDR3 reads CASSLRDWGGFEQYF.

Notes on this clone: Gene names denote mouse genes. The covered CDR3 bases are TGTGCCAGCAGCTTCAGGGGAACAGAAGTCTTC. Its translation: CASSFRGTEVF. The entire CDR3 reads CASSFRGTEVFF. The rearrangement joins TRBV4 to TRBJ1-1; a weak D match, TRBD1 (6 bases). The CDR3 extends 1 residue past the end of the read, so its final part is completed from the germline J gene. This CDR3 has 12 residues. Germline V gene lookup returns CDR1 LGHDT and CDR2 YNNKQL (reference sequence). V was shortened by 4 bases and J by 5 bases, with 8 bases between the two germline ends. The full variable domain, completed using reference TRBV4 and TRBJ1-1, is ETAVFQTPNYHVTQVGNEVSFNCKQTLGHDTMYWYKQDSKKLLKIMFSYNNKQLIVNETVPRRFSPQSSDKAHLNLRIKSVEPEDSAVYLCASSFRGTEVFFGKGTRLTVV.

The table lists this clone with a few counts. Gene names are mouse gene names. The read ends 1 residue shy of where the CDR3 ends; the end is completed using the germline J gene. The chain joins TRBV26 to TRBJ2-4; D possibly matches TRBD1 or TRBD2 (5 bases each). CDR3 length: 14 residues. V gave up 2 bases and J gave up 0 bases, with 6 bases separating them. Germline CDR1 reads KGHPV; CDR2 reads FQNQEV (reference sequence). The CDR3 sequence: CASSLGGSQNTLYF. The CDR3 bases that were read are TGTGCCAGCAGTCTGGGGGGTAGTCAAAACACCTTGTAC.

This clone was counted only a few times. Mouse germline and gene names are used. The CDR3 extends 1 residue past the end of the read, so its final part is completed from the germline J gene. The rearrangement joins TRBV3 to TRBJ1-3; D is unresolved. This CDR3 has 14 residues. Germline V lookup: CDR1 SNHLY, CDR2 FYNGKV (reference sequence). Between the trimmed V and J ends, which lost 4 bases and 2 bases, there was a span of 9 bases. The CDR3 DNA, read in part, is TGTGCCAGCAGCTCTGGGAGGGCTGGAAATACGCTCTAT. Protein: CASSSGRAGNTLY. The entire CDR3 is CASSSGRAGNTLYF.

This clone was seen a few times. Gene and germline names: mouse. CDR3 sequence: CASSLHRGREVEQYF. CDR3 DNA, as far as it was read: TGTGCAAGCAGCCTACACAGGGGGCGAGAGGTTGAACAGTAC. V usage is TRBV16 and J usage is TRBJ2-7; 9 positions match TRBD1. The CDR3 goes on 1 residue after the read ends, and that part is filled in from the germline J gene. The V gene's germline CDR1 is SGHSA and CDR2 FRNQAP. After removal of 5 bases from V and 6 bases from J, the junction contained 11 bases not matched to a gene. The CDR3 extends over 15 amino acids.

In its sample, this clone was seen a few times. Gene names and germline match the mouse. The read ends 1 residue shy of where the CDR3 ends; the end is completed using the germline J gene. The chain links TRBV15 to TRBJ2-1; a possible D gene is TRBD2 (7 bases). Between the trimmed V and J ends, which lost 1 base and 7 bases, there was a span of 8 bases. There are 13 residues in the CDR3. The germline V gene has CDR1 SGHND and CDR2 FRSKSL. The CDR3 protein is CASSLEGGAEQFF. The CDR3 bases that were read are TGTGCCAGCAGTTTAGAGGGGGGGGCTGAGCAGTTC.

In this sample, this clone turned up a few times. The gene symbols are mouse symbols. The observed sequence ends 1 residue before the CDR3 terminus, with the missing tail filled in from the germline J gene. The chain carries TRBV26 and TRBJ2-3; no firm D call. The CDR3 is made up of 14 amino acids. Trimming cost V 2 bases and J 1 base, with 7 bases left between them. Germline V CDR1 and CDR2: KGHPV, FQNQEV (reference sequence). The CDR3 bases that were read are TGTGCCAGCAGTCTGCCGGCGGGTGCAGAAACGCTGTAT. This encodes CASSLPAGAETLY. The full CDR3 is CASSLPAGAETLYF.

This clone was seen more than once but under ten times. Genes here carry mouse names. The covered CDR3 bases are TGTGCCAGCAGTCGGGACTGGGGAGGGGACACCCAGTAC. The encoded protein is CASSRDWGGDTQY. The CDR3 in full is CASSRDWGGDTQYF. The V call is TRBV26, the J call TRBJ2-5; TRBD2 matches at 10 bases. The read stops 1 residue short of the end of the CDR3; the missing end is completed from the germline J gene. From germline, CDR1 is KGHPV and CDR2 FQNQEV (reference sequence). This CDR3 comprises 14 residues. J gave up 6 bases and V 4 bases, and 4 bases lay outside the gene matches.

This clone was seen more than once but under ten times. Any gene name here is a mouse gene name. The read ends 1 residue early relative to the CDR3; the germline J gene fills the gap. The V gene is TRBV2, the J gene TRBJ1-3; unclear D gene. The V and J ends lost 3 bases and 0 bases respectively, with 3 bases between them. Germline V gene sequence: CDR1 LGHNA, CDR2 YSYQKL. This CDR3 spans 13 amino acids. CDR3 DNA, as far as it was read: TGTGCCAGCAGCCAGAATTCTGGAAATACGCTCTAT. It codes for CASSQNSGNTLY. The full CDR3 sequence reads CASSQNSGNTLYF.

As regards this clone: Gene names refer to mouse genes. Read sequence stops 1 residue before the CDR3 end, and the germline J gene provides the missing end. V and J are TRBV26 and TRBJ2-5; a possible D gene is TRBD1 (5 bases). Trimming stripped 8 bases from V and 0 bases from J, with 9 bases between. This CDR3 has 13 residues. Germline CDR1 and CDR2: KGHPV and FQNQEV (reference sequence). The CDR3 DNA, read in part, is TGTGCCAGCCTCAGGGTTAACCAAGACACCCAGTAC. Translated, it gives CASLRVNQDTQY. The whole CDR3 protein reads CASLRVNQDTQYF.

On this clone: Gene names are mouse gene names. The read terminates 1 residue ahead of where the CDR3 ends, so the germline J gene completes it. The chain uses TRBV19 and TRBJ2-1, with TRBD2 matching over 11 bases. Germline CDR1 is FNHDT and CDR2 is SITEND (reference sequence). The CDR3 has 15 residues. V gave up 4 bases and J gave up 3 bases; unmatched junction bases: 3. CDR3: CASSPDWGGYAEQFF. The covered CDR3 bases are TGTGCCAGCAGTCCCGACTGGGGGGGCTATGCTGAGCAGTTC.

This clone was recorded a few times. The gene names given are mouse names. The read halts 1 residue ahead of the CDR3 end, with the missing end drawn from the germline J gene. This chain connects TRBV12-1 to TRBJ1-4, with TRBD1 matching 9 bases. The CDR3 is made up of 14 amino acids. Trimming took 4 bases from V and 7 from J; bases not matched to a gene: 6. Germline V lookup: CDR1 SGHSN, CDR2 HYEKVE. CDR3 DNA, as far as it was read: TGTGCCAGCTCCGCCGGGACAGGGACCGAAAGATTATTT. Its protein is CASSAGTGTERLF. The complete CDR3 sequence is CASSAGTGTERLFF.

A note on this clone: Gene names denote mouse genes. With the read ending 1 residue before the CDR3 end, the germline J gene is used to fill in that end. The chain links TRBV26 to TRBJ1-1; 10 nucleotides agree with TRBD1. The CDR3 covers 14 residues. Trimming at V came to 6 bases and at J to 1 base, leaving 2 bases not matched to a gene. CDR1 and CDR2 from the germline V gene are KGHPV and FQNQEV (reference sequence). CDR3 region: CASRWTGGNTEVFF. The CDR3 DNA, read in part, is TGTGCCAGCAGGTGGACAGGGGGAAACACAGAAGTCTTC.

As to this clone: Gene names are mouse gene names. The read ends 1 residue early relative to the CDR3; the germline J gene fills the gap. This chain connects TRBV12-2 to TRBJ1-4, with 9 bases identical to TRBD1. CDR1 SGHLS and CDR2 HYDKME come from the germline V gene. Trimming took 4 bases from V and 7 from J; bases not matched to a gene: 6. The CDR3 has 14 residues. The CDR3: CASSAGTGTERLFF. The sequenced CDR3 bases are TGTGCCAGCTCCGCCGGGACAGGGACCGAAAGATTATTT.

Comments on this clone: A read error may be the cause here, since a much bigger clone is one base away. The germline and genes are mouse ones. Coverage ceases 1 residue before the CDR3 finishes, and the germline J gene fills in the end. The chain has TRBV13-2 and TRBJ2-5, with 11 bases lining up with TRBD2. CDR1 is NNHNN and CDR2 is SYGAGS in the germline V gene (reference sequence). The CDR3 is made up of 15 amino acids. CDR3 sequence: CARGDDWGGQDTQYF. The part of the CDR3 DNA that was read is TGTGCCCGCGGTGACGACTGGGGGGGGCAAGACACCCAGTAC.

A note on this clone: The genes and germline here are from mouse. Here the CDR3 reads CASSLFRNTEVFF. CDR3 DNA (partial): TGTGCCAGCAGTCTGTTCAGAAACACAGAAGTCTTC. The J gene is TRBJ1-1, the V gene TRBV26; the D is unclear. The sequence runs out 1 residue before the end of the CDR3; the remainder is reconstructed from the germline J gene. V gave up 1 base and J gave up 1 base, with 4 bases separating them. Germline assignment: CDR1 KGHPV and CDR2 FQNQEV (reference sequence). The CDR3 is 13 amino acids.

As for this clone: Gene names and germline match the mouse. The CDR3 is cut off 1 residue early in the read; its end comes from the germline J gene. This chain uses TRBV13-1 with TRBJ2-7; 10 bases are shared with TRBD2. Germline values: CDR1 NSHNY, CDR2 SYGAGN. With V trimmed by 8 bases and J by 7 bases, 3 bases remained unmatched. This CDR3 spans 11 amino acids. CDR3 bases read: TGTGCCAGGGACTGGGGGAGGGAACAGTAC. Its translation: CARDWGREQY. The whole CDR3 sequence reads CARDWGREQYF.

On this clone: Gene names refer to mouse genes. The read ends 1 residue shy of where the CDR3 ends; the end is completed using the germline J gene. V gene TRBV16 combines with J gene TRBJ2-7, with 9 bases lining up with TRBD2. Looked up from germline, CDR1 is SGHSA and CDR2 is FRNQAP. The CDR3 runs 15 residues. V lost 0 bases to trimming and J lost 0 bases; unmatched junction nucleotides: 0. CDR3 DNA, as far as it was read: TGTGCAAGCAGCTTAGACTGGGGGGGCTCCTATGAACAGTAC. Its translation: CASSLDWGGSYEQY. The whole CDR3 is CASSLDWGGSYEQYF.

With respect to this clone: Each gene name is a mouse one. The read is 1 residue too short to cover the CDR3 end, so that end is filled in from the germline J gene. This sequence joins TRBV26 and TRBJ2-7; D not certain. The V end was cut by 0 bases, the J end by 4 bases, with 7 bases between. Germline assignment: CDR1 KGHPV and CDR2 FQNQEV (reference sequence). The CDR3 is 13 residues long. CDR3 bases read: TGTGCCAGCAGTCTGTCTCCAGCTTATGAACAGTAC. Residues: CASSLSPAYEQY. In full, the CDR3 reads CASSLSPAYEQYF.